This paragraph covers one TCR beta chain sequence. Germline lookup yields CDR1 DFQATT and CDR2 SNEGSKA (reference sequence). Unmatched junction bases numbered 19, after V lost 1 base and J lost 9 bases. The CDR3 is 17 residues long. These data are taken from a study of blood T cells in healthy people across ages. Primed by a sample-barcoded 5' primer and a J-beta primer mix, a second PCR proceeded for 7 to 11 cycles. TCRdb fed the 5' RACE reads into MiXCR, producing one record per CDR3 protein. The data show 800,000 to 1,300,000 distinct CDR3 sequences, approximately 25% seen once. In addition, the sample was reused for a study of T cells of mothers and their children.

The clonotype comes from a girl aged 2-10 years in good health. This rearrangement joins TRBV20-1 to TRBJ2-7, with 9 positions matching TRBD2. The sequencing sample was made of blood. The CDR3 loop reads CSARGVAGDIQATRQYF. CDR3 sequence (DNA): TGCAGTGCTAGAGGGGTAGCGGGGGACATCCAGGCTACGAGGCAGTACTTC.